This is a list of T cell receptor beta chains from one sample in a study of identical twins. In TCRdb, the 5' RACE reads were re-called with MiXCR into one record per CDR3 protein. This table holds about 530,000 distinct CDR3 sequences, about 22% found once. This sample also appeared in a second study, on yellow fever vaccine responses in identical twins.

Sequences were obtained from CD4+ T cells sorted from blood. Source of these receptors: a young woman in good health. CDR3s include the opening cysteine and the closing phenylalanine or tryptophan. The order of the fields is J gene, V gene, clone size, D gene, CDR3 DNA, CDR3 protein. The D gene is left open where the match is weak. Size is omitted from some rows. Given values are once, few, many or a class for expanded clones.

>TRBJ2-3|TRBV10-3|NA|TRBD1
TGTGCCATCGGCCCGGGACAGGGCACAGATACGCAGTATTTT
CAIGPGQGTDTQYF
>TRBJ1-1|TRBV11-1|few|TRBD1
TGTGCCAGCCGTCTGGACAGGGGCCTGAACACTGAAGCTTTCTTT
CASRLDRGLNTEAFF
>TRBJ2-3|TRBV20-1|NA|NA
TGCAGTGCTATCGTAGAGACCACAGATACGCAGTATTTT
CSAIVETTDTQYF
>TRBJ2-1|TRBV2|few|NA
TGTGCCAGCAGGATGGGTTCGTATGAGCAGTTCTTC
CASRMGSYEQFF
>TRBJ2-1|TRBV20-1|NA|NA
TGCAGTGCTCACCTTTCTGCCAAAAGGGTTCAGTTCTTC
CSAHLSAKRVQFF
>TRBJ1-6|TRBV5-1|few|NA
TGCGCCAGCAGCCGGTGGGACATCAATAATTCACCCCTCCACTTT
CASSRWDINNSPLHF
>TRBJ2-1|TRBV6-2/TRBV6-3|NA|TRBD2
TGTGCCAGCAGTTATGGGGGAGGGCTGTACAATGAGCAGTTCTTC
CASSYGGGLYNEQFF
>TRBJ2-1|TRBV12-3/TRBV12-4|few|TRBD1
TGTGCCAGCAGGGGCCTTCGGGACAGGGACCCTACATCGCAGTTCTTC
CASRGLRDRDPTSQFF
>TRBJ2-7|TRBV5-6|NA|NA
TGTGCCAGCAGCACGGGACGCTGGGAGCAGTACTTC
CASSTGRWEQYF
>TRBJ2-1|TRBV10-3|few|NA
TGTGCCATCAGTGAGTCGTTCTCGAGCTCCTACAATGAGCAGTTCTTC
CAISESFSSSYNEQFF
>TRBJ2-1|TRBV9|NA|TRBD2
TGTGCCAGCAGCGTCGCTAGCGGTCTCTACAATGAGCAGTTCTTC
CASSVASGLYNEQFF
>TRBJ1-3|TRBV6-5|few|TRBD1
TGTGCCAGCAGTCACCGGGACAGGATTGGAAACACCATATATTTT
CASSHRDRIGNTIYF
>TRBJ2-3|TRBV6-1|NA|TRBD1
TGTGCCAGCAGTCGGACAGGGCCGGGGTTCGGTACGCAGTATTTT
CASSRTGPGFGTQYF
>TRBJ1-1|TRBV5-1|many|NA
TGCGCCAGCAGCTTCGCTGGGGACACTGAAGCTTTCTTT
CASSFAGDTEAFF
>TRBJ2-7|TRBV10-3|few|NA
TGTGCCATCAGTCTCCGGGACGGATACGAGCAGTACTTC
CAISLRDGYEQYF
>TRBJ2-1|TRBV20-1|few|NA
TGCAGTGCTATTTTGCAGTACAATGAGCAGTTCTTC
CSAILQYNEQFF
>TRBJ2-3|TRBV5-1|few|NA
TGCGCCAGCAGCTTGGGGGGGACGCTCGGACGGGCGCAGTATTTT
CASSLGGTLGRAQYF
>TRBJ2-7|TRBV7-9|many|TRBD2
TGTGCCAGCAGCTTAATGAGGACTAGCGGGAACAACGAGCAGTACTTC
CASSLMRTSGNNEQYF
>TRBJ2-2|TRBV5-1|few|NA
TGCGCCAGCAGCTTGGACAGGGAAGGCGGGGAGCTGTTTTTT
CASSLDREGGELFF
>TRBJ2-3|TRBV11-1|NA|TRBD1
TGTGCCAGCAGCTCCCCCCTGGGGACAGCTTCTAGCACAGATACGCAGTATTTT
CASSSPLGTASSTDTQYF
>TRBJ2-3|TRBV7-6|few|TRBD2
TGTGCCAGCAGCCCCGGGGTAGCGGGATATATGAGTACGCAGTATTTT
CASSPGVAGYMSTQYF
>TRBJ2-3|TRBV5-1|NA|NA
TGCGCCAGCAGCCCCCGGGGTAGCGCGAGCACAGATACGCAGTATTTT
CASSPRGSASTDTQYF
>TRBJ2-1|TRBV14|few|NA
TGTGCCAGCAGCCAAGCGACTAGAATAGGTGAGCAGTTCTTC
CASSQATRIGEQFF
>TRBJ1-2|TRBV11-3|few|NA
TGTGCCAGCAGCCCTGACGGAATCTATGGCTACACCTTC
CASSPDGIYGYTF
>TRBJ1-1|TRBV20-1|few|NA
TGCAGTGCTAACCCCGGAGGACAGGAAGCTTTCTTT
CSANPGGQEAFF
>TRBJ1-2|TRBV3-1|many|NA
TGTGCCAGCAGCCCCCGTGAAGGGGGGGCGCGTGGCTACACCTTC
CASSPREGGARGYTF
>TRBJ2-1|TRBV5-1|NA|NA
TGCGCCAGCGGCTGGGGCCCCTTATCCAACAATGAGCAGTTCTTC
CASGWGPLSNNEQFF
>TRBJ2-4|TRBV2|few|NA
TGTGCCAGCAGGAACAGGGCCTCCCTAGCCAAAAACATTCAGTACTTC
CASRNRASLAKNIQYF
>TRBJ1-4|TRBV11-2|few|TRBD1
TGTGCCAGCAGCTTAGCTGAGACAGGGGGAGGCGAAAAACTGTTTTTT
CASSLAETGGGEKLFF
>TRBJ1-2|TRBV4-2|many|NA
TGTGCCAGCAGCCAAGAGGTCAGGAGCTATGGCTACACCTTC
CASSQEVRSYGYTF
>TRBJ2-1|TRBV12-3/TRBV12-4|few|NA
TGTGCCAGCAGTTTATTCGGAGGAGTGGACAATGAGCAGTTCTTC
CASSLFGGVDNEQFF
>TRBJ2-5|TRBV11-2|few|TRBD2
TGTGCCAGCAGCTTAAAAGCGGGGGGCCTGGAGACCCAGTACTTC
CASSLKAGGLETQYF
>TRBJ2-2|TRBV12-3/TRBV12-4|NA|TRBD1
TGTGCCAGCAGACCTGGACAGGGGGTACCCGGGGAGCTGTTTTTT
CASRPGQGVPGELFF
>TRBJ2-2|TRBV18|NA|NA
TGTGCCAGCTCACGGTTCGGTGACGCGGGTTATGCCGGGGAGCTGTTTTTT
CASSRFGDAGYAGELFF
>TRBJ1-4|TRBV20-1|NA|NA
TGCAGTGCTAGGGTCCGGACAACTAATGAAAAACTGTTTTTT
CSARVRTTNEKLFF
>TRBJ2-2|TRBV27|NA|NA
TGTGCCAGCAGTTTATTGGGGGGAGCGGGCGGGGAGCTGTTTTTT
CASSLLGGAGGELFF
>TRBJ2-5|TRBV4-2|few|TRBD2
TGTGCCAGCAGCCAAGATAACCAGGGACTAGCGTGGGAGACCCAGTACTTC
CASSQDNQGLAWETQYF
>TRBJ2-7|TRBV6-1|once|TRBD1
TGTGCCAGCAGAAAGCCCGGGACAGTGGGTTACGAGCAGTACTTC
CASRKPGTVGYEQYF
>TRBJ2-1|TRBV20-1|few|NA
TGCAGTGCTAGAGAACTAGCCTACAATGAGCAGTTCTTC
CSARELAYNEQFF
>TRBJ2-2|TRBV7-6|NA|TRBD2
TGTGCCAGCAGGGACGAAGACCGACTAGCGGGGGACCCTCTGAACACCGGGGAGCTGTTTTTT
CASRDEDRLAGDPLNTGELFF